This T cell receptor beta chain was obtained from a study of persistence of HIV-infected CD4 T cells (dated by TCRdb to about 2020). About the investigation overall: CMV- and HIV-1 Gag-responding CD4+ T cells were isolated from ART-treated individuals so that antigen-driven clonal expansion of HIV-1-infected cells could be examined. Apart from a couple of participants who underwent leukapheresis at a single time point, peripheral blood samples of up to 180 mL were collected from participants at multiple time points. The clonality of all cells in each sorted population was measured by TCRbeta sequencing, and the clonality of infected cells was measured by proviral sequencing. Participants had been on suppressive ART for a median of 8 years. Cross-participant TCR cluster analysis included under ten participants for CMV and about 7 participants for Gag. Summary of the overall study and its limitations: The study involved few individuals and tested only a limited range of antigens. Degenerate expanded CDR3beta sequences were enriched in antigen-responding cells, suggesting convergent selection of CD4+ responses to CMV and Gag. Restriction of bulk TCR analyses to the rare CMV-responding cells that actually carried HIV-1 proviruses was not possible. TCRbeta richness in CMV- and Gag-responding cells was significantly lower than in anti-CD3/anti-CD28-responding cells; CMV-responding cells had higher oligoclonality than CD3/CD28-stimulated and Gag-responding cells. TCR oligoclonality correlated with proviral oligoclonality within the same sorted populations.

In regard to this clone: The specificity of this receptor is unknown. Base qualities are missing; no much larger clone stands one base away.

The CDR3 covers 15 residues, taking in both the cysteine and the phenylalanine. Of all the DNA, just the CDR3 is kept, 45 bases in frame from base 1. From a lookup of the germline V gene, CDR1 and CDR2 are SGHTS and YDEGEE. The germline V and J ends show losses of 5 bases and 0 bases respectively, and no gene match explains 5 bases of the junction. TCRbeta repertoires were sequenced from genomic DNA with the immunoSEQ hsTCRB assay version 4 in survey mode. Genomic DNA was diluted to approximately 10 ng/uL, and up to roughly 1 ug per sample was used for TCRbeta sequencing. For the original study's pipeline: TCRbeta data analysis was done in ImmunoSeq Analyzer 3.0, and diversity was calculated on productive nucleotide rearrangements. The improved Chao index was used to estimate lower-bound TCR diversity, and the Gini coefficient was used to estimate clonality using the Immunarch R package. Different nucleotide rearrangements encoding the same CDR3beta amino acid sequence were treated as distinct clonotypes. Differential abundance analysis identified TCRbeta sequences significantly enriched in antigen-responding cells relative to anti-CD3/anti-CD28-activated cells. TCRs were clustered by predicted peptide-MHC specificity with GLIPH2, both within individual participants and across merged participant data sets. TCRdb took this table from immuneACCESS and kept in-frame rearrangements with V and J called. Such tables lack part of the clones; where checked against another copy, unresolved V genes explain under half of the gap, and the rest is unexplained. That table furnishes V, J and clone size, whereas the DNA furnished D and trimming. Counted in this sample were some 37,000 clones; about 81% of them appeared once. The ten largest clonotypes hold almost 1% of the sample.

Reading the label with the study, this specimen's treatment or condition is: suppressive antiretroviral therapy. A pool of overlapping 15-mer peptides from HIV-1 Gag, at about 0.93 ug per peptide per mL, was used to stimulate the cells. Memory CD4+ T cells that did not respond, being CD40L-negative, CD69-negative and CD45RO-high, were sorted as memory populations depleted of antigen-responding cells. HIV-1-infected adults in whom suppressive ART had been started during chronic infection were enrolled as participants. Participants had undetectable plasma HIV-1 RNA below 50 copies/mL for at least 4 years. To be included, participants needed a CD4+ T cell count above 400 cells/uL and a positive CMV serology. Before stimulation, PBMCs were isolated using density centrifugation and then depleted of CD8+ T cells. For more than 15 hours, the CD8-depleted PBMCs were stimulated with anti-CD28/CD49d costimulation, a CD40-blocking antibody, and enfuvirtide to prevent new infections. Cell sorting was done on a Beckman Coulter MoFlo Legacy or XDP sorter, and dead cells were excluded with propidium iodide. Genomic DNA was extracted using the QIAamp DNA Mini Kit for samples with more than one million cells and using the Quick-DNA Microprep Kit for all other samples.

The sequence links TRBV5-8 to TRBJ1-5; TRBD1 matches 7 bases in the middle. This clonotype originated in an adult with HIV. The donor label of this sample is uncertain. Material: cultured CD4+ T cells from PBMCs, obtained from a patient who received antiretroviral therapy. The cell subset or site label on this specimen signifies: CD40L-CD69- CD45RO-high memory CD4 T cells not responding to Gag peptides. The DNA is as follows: TGTGCCAGCAGTCGGGGACAGTATAGCAATCAGCCCCAGCATTTT. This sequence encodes CASSRGQYSNQPQHF.